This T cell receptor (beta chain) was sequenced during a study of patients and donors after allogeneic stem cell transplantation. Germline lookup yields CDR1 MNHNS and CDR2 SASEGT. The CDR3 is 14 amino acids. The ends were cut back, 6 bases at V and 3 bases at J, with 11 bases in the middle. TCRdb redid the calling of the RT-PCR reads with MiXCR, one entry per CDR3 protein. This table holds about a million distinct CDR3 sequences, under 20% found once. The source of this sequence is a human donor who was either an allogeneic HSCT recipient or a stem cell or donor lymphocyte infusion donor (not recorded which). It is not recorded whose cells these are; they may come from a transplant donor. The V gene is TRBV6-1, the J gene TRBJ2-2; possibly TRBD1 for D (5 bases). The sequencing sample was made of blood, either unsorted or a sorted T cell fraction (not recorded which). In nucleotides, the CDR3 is TGTGCCAGCAGCCCCACCAGGGACACCGGGGAGCTGTTTTTT. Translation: CASSPTRDTGELFF.